This TCR beta chain was captured by sequencing in a study of blood T cell repertoires in COVID-19. The CDR3 loop spans 14 amino acids. Germline trimming cut 5 bases from V and 7 bases from J; bases unmatched to any gene: 6. The germline CDR1 and CDR2 sequences are KGHSH and LQKENI. As handled by the study authors: Counts of nucleated cells, estimated from reference gene primer amplification, were obtained. Generated by immunoSEQ multiplex PCR, the TCRdb table keeps only in-frame clones and is missing some. The V and J calls and clone size were taken over from that table, and D and trimming were inferred from the DNA. The data contain 130,000 or so clones, roughly 80% of them singletons.

The J gene is TRBJ1-3, the V gene TRBV18, with 9 nucleotides matching TRBD1. The sequence was obtained from a human donor in a cohort sampled during active COVID-19. The sequenced sample consisted of peripheral blood. CDR3 loop: CASSSIQGANTIYF. CDR3 nucleotide sequence: TGTGCCAGCTCATCAATACAGGGGGCGAACACCATATATTTT.